This entry features one T cell receptor beta chain sequence. Its target antigen remains unknown. One end of the junction fails to match germline, which may point to a read error. The TCR beta CDR3 regions were amplified from the RNA transcripts. A first-round RT-PCR of the TCR CDR3 used the HTBI primer set with the Qiagen OneStep RT-PCR kit. A second multiplex PCR round built the libraries, followed by size selection and purification. Sequencing of the libraries was done on an Illumina HiSeq2000 using paired-end 100 bp reads. The authors' analysis ran thus. SOAPnuke was used to process the raw data, throwing out any read that contained adapters or uncalled bases, had a mean Phred below 15, or lacked an exact constant-primer or identifier match. High-quality paired reads were merged with COPE v1.2.5, and unique nucleotide sequences were defined as clonotypes. MiTCR v1.1 was used to align the clonotypes against IMGT TRBV, TRBD and TRBJ reference segments. The analysis was restricted to V-J combinations with a frequency above 0.0001, which together covered 98% to 99.2% of the repertoires. The TCS score was defined as the ratio of F50 (clonal expansion) to E x V (chaos), calculated using BLOSUM62-based TCRdist between CDR3 peptides within each V-J. Welch's t-statistics and random forest reduced 500 to 550 V-J features to fewer than 15, which were used in a naive Bayes classifier (R e1071). TCRdb reran the public reads through fastp at Q25 and MiXCR, keeping productive beta chains. Identical CDR3 proteins give one entry, which carries the most common genes and DNA. Clone size and V and J calls follow TCRdb, not the original study. The sample table shows fewer than 550,000 distinct CDR3 sequences, and roughly 25% are seen once. The ten largest account for around 10% of the sample.

This sample stems from a study of T cells in Graves' hyperthyroidism and ophthalmopathy (dated 2019 in TCRdb). Context from the whole study: Peripheral blood samples were taken at initial diagnosis, before any treatment was given. A discovery cohort of roughly 100 patients, 43 with Graves' ophthalmopathy and 55 to 65 with stable Graves' hyperthyroidism, was used to find distinguishing TCR V-J signatures. Prospective prediction of ophthalmopathy was tested in an independent validation cohort of 18 to 20 hyperthyroidism patients and some 17 patients who later progressed to ophthalmopathy. The 95 to 100 discovery patients were randomly split 7:3 into training and test sets. Thyroid tissue and blood T-cell repertoires from over 5 Graves' hyperthyroidism patients were also compared in the study. Following sampling, methimazole starting at 30 mg daily was given to hyperthyroidism patients, and high-dose intravenous methylprednisolone was given to ophthalmopathy patients. The paper describes TCR Vbeta CDR3 sequencing of around 130 peripheral blood samples, made up of 43 ophthalmopathy patients, some 80 hyperthyroidism patients and around 17 progressor patients. What the research found in general, with its limitations: In validation, the model predicted progression to ophthalmopathy a median of about 6.8 months before onset, with over 60% sensitivity and roughly 77% specificity. Most expanded thyroid clonotypes (frequency above 0.001) were also detected in blood, suggesting blood repertoires may reflect thyroid immune responses. Sample size was not statistically predetermined, and blinding of investigators to group allocation was not performed. A 13 V-J signature model separated ophthalmopathy from stable hyperthyroidism, with roughly 88% sensitivity and about 81% specificity in cross-validation and 80%/75% in testing.

Ophthalmopathy patients had moderately to severely active disease, with a Clinical Activity Score of 3 or more, a NOSPECS grade of 4 or more, and a disease duration of less than 3 months. Any patient with an uncontrolled infection, another autoimmune disease, pregnancy or lactation was excluded. Diagnoses were established on the basis of clinical symptoms, serum thyroxine and TRAb, thyroid ultrasound, and orbital computed tomography. PBMCs were isolated from about 10 ml of fresh peripheral blood by Ficoll-Paque density gradient centrifugation. Total RNA was extracted with Trizol reagent, and quality was checked on an Agilent 2100 Bioanalyzer. The CDR3 has 14 amino acids, counting the end cysteine and phenylalanine. The CDR3 DNA has 42 bases and is translated from base 1. CDR1 SEHNR and CDR2 FQNEAQ are derived from the germline V gene (reference sequence).

The chain is encoded by TRBV7-9 joined to TRBJ2-4, and the D gene may be TRBD1, 6 bases matching. The sample comprised blood. This sequence originates from a young woman with Graves' ophthalmopathy. This receptor has the CDR3 CASSLGRGRNIKYF. The DNA sequence follows: TGTGCCAGCAGCTTAGGCAGGGGTCGAAACATTAAGTACTTC. Extended through the reference TRBV7-9 and TRBJ2-4 proteins, this CDR3 yields the full variable domain: DTGVSQNPRHKITKRGQNVTFRCDPISEHNRLYWYRQTLGQGPEFLTYFQNEAQLEKSRLLSDRFSAERPKGSFSTLEIQRTEQGDSAMYLCASSLGRGRNIKYFGAGTRLSVL.